The TCR beta chain under discussion was sequenced for a study of Ad26.COV2.S vaccination and SARS-CoV-2 variants. About the study: By the intramuscular route, Ad26.COV2.S was given once, or twice 56 days apart. Study-level findings and limits: People who got the vaccine had more spike-specific TCR breadth than people who got placebo. Total T cell responses may have been underestimated by the TCR breadth and depth analyses. Vaccine and placebo recipients had similar non-spike TCR breadth.

The treatment was: some 19 received Ad26.COV2.S at low or high dose, single or two shots; roughly five received placebo; per-sample allocation not given. Vaccine and placebo recipients were sampled on day 63 after the first injection. Assay used: immunoSEQ multiplex PCR; TCRdb lists only in-frame clones, some missing. This table holds about half a million clones, roughly 87% found once. With respect to this clone: Its matching antigen is unknown.

Sequences were derived from peripheral blood, sampled in a trial of Ad26.COV2.S vaccine versus placebo. The TCR comes from a person between 18 and 65 years old who received the Ad26.COV2.S COVID-19 vaccine or a placebo.

The CDR3 DNA reads as TGTGCCAGCAGCTCTAGTTGGGAGACCCAGTACTTC. Residues: CASSSSWETQYF. The chain is built from TRBV7-9 and TRBJ2-5; D call uncertain. The CDR3 sequence is 12 residues long. Germline CDR1 reads SEHNR; CDR2 reads FQNEAQ (reference sequence). Trimming pared 4 bases from V and 5 bases from J, leaving 8 bases between.